This T cell receptor (beta chain) was found in a study of PD-1 blockade in classical Hodgkin lymphoma. The study, taken as a whole, reports: Complete responders' diversity at baseline resembled that of newly diagnosed patients. Why the repertoires differ is still unclear, perhaps disease activity or prior therapy.

With respect to this clone: What it recognizes is unknown.

After removal of 4 bases from V and 0 bases from J, the junction contained 12 bases not matched to a gene. Germline V gene lookup returns CDR1 SGHRS and CDR2 YFSETQ. The CDR3 loop spans 18 amino acids. Sequencing was performed with immunoSEQ multiplex PCR; in TCRdb, only in-frame clones are kept and a portion is missing. The sample records 95,000 or so clones, approximately 88% being singletons. Every one of the patients relapsed after autologous stem cell transplantation (brentuximab vedotin exposure was variable). Under best response, outcomes were complete response, partial response or progressive disease.

The rearrangement uses TRBV5-1 and TRBJ2-2; 7 bases agree with TRBD2. The material sequenced was peripheral blood mononuclear cells (PBMCs), taken at baseline. The TCR was taken from a human donor with classical Hodgkin lymphoma. The CDR3 is CASSPTGGAAANTGELFF. CDR3 DNA sequence: TGCGCCAGCAGCCCCACGGGGGGAGCAGCGGCGAACACCGGGGAGCTGTTTTTT.